The next 17 T cell receptor beta chains were all read from a single sample in a study of blood T cell repertoires in COVID-19. Sequencing used immunoSEQ multiplex PCR; TCRdb keeps in-frame clones, though not all of them. The repertoire has just under 350,000 clones, 88% of them found once; the top ten carry 7% to 8%. The sample consisted of peripheral blood. These receptor sequences come from a woman in her 70s with COVID-19, enrolled during active disease.

In its sample, this clone was seen a few times. The rearrangement links TRBV3-1 (or the pseudogene TRBV3-2) to TRBJ1-1, with TRBD1 identical over 7 bases. V shed 5 bases and J 3 bases; nucleotides not matched to a gene: 9. Looked up from germline, CDR1 is LGHDT and CDR2 is YNNKEL (reference sequence). The CDR3 extends over 15 amino acids. CDR3 loop: CASSSRGTVYTEAFF. As DNA, the CDR3 is TGTGCCAGCAGCTCCCGCGGGACAGTGTACACTGAAGCTTTCTTT.

This chain uses TRBV6-5 with TRBJ1-1; perhaps TRBD1 as D (6 bases). Deletions cut 10 bases from V and 4 bases from J, with 16 bases between. The CDR3 consists of 13 residues. Germline V gives CDR1 MNHEY, CDR2 SVGAGI. CDR3 residues: CATPLQGGTEAFF. The CDR3 region has the DNA TGTGCCACCCCTTTACAGGGTGGCACTGAAGCTTTCTTT.

This clone occurred once. Here the CDR3 reads CASSYDDRVVGYTF. CDR3 sequence (DNA): TGTGCCAGCAGTTACGATGACAGGGTTGTAGGCTACACCTTC. The chain couples TRBV6-5 to TRBJ1-2, with 7 nucleotides matching TRBD1. Germline trimming cut 2 bases from V and 8 bases from J; bases unmatched to any gene: 8. Germline CDR1 is MNHEY and CDR2 is SVGAGI. CDR3 length equals 14 residues.

The chain employs TRBV19 and TRBJ2-2; 11 bases are shared with TRBD1. There are 21 residues in the CDR3. V gave up 2 bases and J gave up 5 bases; unmatched junction bases: 19. Germline CDR1 and CDR2: LNHDA and SQIVND (reference sequence). The CDR3 bases are TGTGCCAGTAGTATACCTCATTTTTGGGACAGGGGGTCCCTCTTTACCGGGGAGCTGTTTTTT. Its protein is CASSIPHFWDRGSLFTGELFF.

The rearrangement uses TRBV6-5 and TRBJ1-6; D call uncertain. Trimming pared 8 bases from V and 5 bases from J, leaving 16 bases between. The CDR3 totals 15 residues. Germline CDR1 and CDR2: MNHEY and SVGAGI. The CDR3 is CASGDGSRDNSPLHF. The CDR3 nucleotides read TGTGCCAGCGGAGATGGAAGTCGAGATAATTCACCCCTCCACTTT.

This clone was counted once. The chain uses TRBV7-2 and TRBJ2-5, with 9 bases identical to TRBD1. The length of the CDR3 is 15 residues. V was pared by 5 bases and J by 7 bases, with 11 bases of the junction left unmatched. CDR1 SGHTA and CDR2 FQGNSA come from the germline V gene. The CDR3 region has the DNA TGTGCCAGCAGCCCGAGTCGGGACAGGGTGGGGACCCAGTACTTC. Encoded protein: CASSPSRDRVGTQYF.

CDR3 coding DNA: TGTGCCAGCAGCTTAGTCGAGCGGGGGGGGATTTATGGCTACACCTTC. As protein: CASSLVERGGIYGYTF. The rearrangement links TRBV7-8 to TRBJ1-2; perhaps TRBD1 as D (5 bases). Between the trimmed V and J ends, which lost 1 base and 5 bases, there was a span of 17 bases. Germline lookup yields CDR1 SGHVS and CDR2 FQNEAQ. The length of the CDR3 is 16 residues.

This chain links TRBV18 with TRBJ1-3; D might be TRBD1 (5 bases). V dropped 5 bases and J dropped 3 bases, with 17 bases sitting between them. This CDR3 is 16 amino acids long. Germline V gene sequence: CDR1 KGHSH, CDR2 LQKENI. Here the CDR3 reads CASSSGLSSGGNTIYF. CDR3 nucleotides: TGTGCCAGCTCATCGGGACTTTCGTCCGGTGGAAACACCATATATTTT.

This clone occurred once. The CDR3 coding sequence is TGTGCCAGCAGCACCGACAGGGGTGCAGATACGCAGTATTTT. Its protein is CASSTDRGADTQYF. The chain employs TRBV27 and TRBJ2-3, with 8 nucleotides matching TRBD1. The J segment lost 4 bases and the V segment lost 6 bases, leaving 6 bases of the junction unmatched. Germline V gives CDR1 MNHEY, CDR2 SMNVEV (reference sequence). The CDR3 is 14 residues long.

The chain carries TRBV7-9 and TRBJ1-6; D is ambiguous. Germline CDR1 reads SEHNR; CDR2 reads FQNEAQ (reference sequence). The V end lost 5 bases, the J end lost 11 bases, and 7 bases lay between the germline ends. The CDR3 runs to 11 residues. In nucleotides, the CDR3 is TGTGCCAGCAGCGGGAGTACACCCCTCCACTTT. Protein product: CASSGSTPLHF.

The CDR3 sequence is CASSLGGGGGELFF. The CDR3 nucleotides read TGTGCCAGCAGTCTAGGGGGGGGCGGCGGGGAGCTGTTTTTT. The rearrangement links TRBV28 to TRBJ2-2; perhaps TRBD2 as D (7 bases). Per germline, CDR1 MDHEN and CDR2 SYDVKM. The CDR3 totals 14 residues. The V and J ends lost 5 bases and 7 bases respectively, with 14 bases between them.

The chain joins TRBV11-2 to TRBJ2-6, with D unclear. The V end was cut by 10 bases, the J end by 0 bases, with 7 bases between. Per germline, CDR1 SGHAT and CDR2 FQNNGV. The CDR3 has 13 residues. This chain's CDR3 is CATLGSGANVLTF. The CDR3 region has the DNA TGTGCCACACTCGGCTCTGGGGCCAACGTCCTGACTTTC.

The chain is built from TRBV2 and TRBJ2-3, with D unclear. CDR3 length equals 12 residues. Per germline, CDR1 SNHLY and CDR2 FYNNEI. Trimming pared 2 bases from V and 8 bases from J, leaving 8 bases between. The chain's CDR3 is CASSESVATQYF. The DNA for the CDR3 is TGTGCCAGCAGTGAATCTGTAGCTACGCAGTATTTT.

This chain links TRBV2 with TRBJ1-5; a weak D match, TRBD1 (5 bases). Germline CDR1 and CDR2: SNHLY and FYNNEI. Trimming removed 2 bases from V and 7 bases from J, with 15 bases in between. The CDR3 extends over 15 amino acids. The CDR3 DNA follows: TGTGCCAGCAGTGAAAAACAGGCCAGATCACAGCCCCAGCATTTT. Translation: CASSEKQARSQPQHF.

The sample holds one count of this clone. The J gene is TRBJ2-7, the V gene TRBV9, with 7 bases lining up with TRBD2. Trimming took 1 base from V and 0 from J; bases not matched to a gene: 4. Germline V gene data show CDR1 as SGDLS and CDR2 as YYNGEE. The CDR3 sequence is 15 residues long. CDR3 bases: TGTGCCAGCAGCGTATCAGCGGGGCCCTCCTACGAGCAGTACTTC. This encodes CASSVSAGPSYEQYF.

This chain joins TRBV7-9 and TRBJ2-1; perhaps TRBD1 as D (6 bases). V was trimmed by 0 bases and J by 9 bases, leaving 15 bases between them. The CDR3 is 15 residues long. Germline-derived CDR1 and CDR2 are SEHNR and FQNEAQ (reference sequence). The CDR3 is CASSLAQPGVGEQFF. DNA of the CDR3: TGTGCCAGCAGCTTAGCCCAGCCAGGGGTGGGTGAGCAGTTCTTC.

The chain links TRBV6-1 to TRBJ2-7; a weak D match, TRBD1 (6 bases). V shed 4 bases and J shed 1 base, with 11 bases lying between them. Germline V gives CDR1 MNHNS, CDR2 SASEGT. CDR3 size: 14 residues. The CDR3 DNA reads as TGTGCCAGCAGTGGGCAACAGGGATCCTACGAGCAGTACTTC. Translation: CASSGQQGSYEQYF.